This T cell receptor (beta chain) was observed in a study of beta chain features in type 1 diabetes. As concerns this clone: The antigen is not known.

Study-wide points: In every one of the four CD4+ subsets, TCRB CDR3s were moderately but significantly shorter in Type 1 diabetes patients.

The isolated RNA, all of it, was reverse transcribed, so expressed TCRB transcripts were what got sequenced. The assay was immunoSEQ multiplex PCR, and TCRdb's table has in-frame clones only and misses some. Found here are 630,000 or so clones, around an eighth of them singletons; the top ten hold around 0.04%. Germline CDR1 and CDR2: SGHDN and FVKESK. The CDR3 totals 14 residues. V gave up 0 bases and J gave up 3 bases, with 8 bases separating them. The J gene is TRBJ1-1, the V gene TRBV14; D not resolved. The source material was naive CD4+ T cells from blood. The TCR was taken from a man aged 18-30 years with type 1 diabetes. CDR3: CASSQDRRDTEAFF. For the CDR3, the DNA is TGTGCCAGCAGCCAAGACCGGCGGGACACTGAAGCTTTCTTT.